The 23 T cell receptor beta chains given below trace back to one sample, sequenced in a study of CD8 T cells in ankylosing spondylitis. Notes on the study in general: A TCR beta motif of 7 to 9 highly homologous variants seemed to mark ankylosing spondylitis blood.

No antigen is known for these receptors. TCRdb fed the 5' RACE reads into MiXCR, producing one record per CDR3 protein. The top ten hold roughly 0.51% of the sample, which has about 800,000 distinct CDR3 sequences, roughly 12% seen once. The sequenced sample consisted of blood, either unsorted or a sorted T cell fraction (not recorded which). The source of these receptors is a male donor with ankylosing spondylitis.

V usage is TRBV20-1 and J usage is TRBJ1-1, with unresolved D. CDR1 is DFQATT, CDR2 SNEGSKA, per germline (reference sequence). The CDR3 covers 12 residues. V was shortened by 0 bases and J by 9 bases, with 11 bases between the two germline ends. This CDR3 reads CSARDQRLQAFF. The CDR3 DNA is TGCAGTGCTAGAGATCAACGGCTGCAAGCTTTCTTT.

This clonotype was detected a few times. The chain carries TRBV20-1 and TRBJ2-2, with 10 bases that match TRBD1. With 1 base clipped from V and 3 bases from J, the junction kept 5 bases outside the gene matches. The CDR3 sequence is 16 residues long. Germline V gene sequence: CDR1 DFQATT, CDR2 SNEGSKA (reference sequence). The CDR3 DNA reads as TGCAGTGCTAGAGTGTGGGGGACAGGGGACACCGGGGAGCTGTTTTTT. Its translation: CSARVWGTGDTGELFF.

The V gene is TRBV5-1, the J gene TRBJ2-5; D is unresolved. Germline loops: CDR1 SGHRS, CDR2 YFSETQ. This CDR3 spans 15 amino acids. The V end lost 0 bases, the J end lost 5 bases, and 14 bases lay between the germline ends. The CDR3 protein is CASSLAPGLWETQYF. In DNA form, the CDR3 reads TGCGCCAGCAGCTTGGCCCCAGGCCTCTGGGAGACCCAGTACTTC.

In its sample, this clonotype was seen a few times. The V and J genes are TRBV4-2 and TRBJ2-1, with D possibly matching TRBD2 (5 bases). Trimming pared 0 bases from V and 0 bases from J, leaving 12 bases between. This CDR3 spans 17 amino acids. CDR1 is LGHNA and CDR2 is YNFKEQ in the germline V gene. The CDR3 DNA reads as TGTGCCAGCAGCCAAGAGGGCGGGCAGTACTCCTACAATGAGCAGTTCTTC. Translating it yields CASSQEGGQYSYNEQFF.

The V and J genes are TRBV6-2 or TRBV6-3 and TRBJ1-1; D is unclear. Germline CDR1 MNHEY, CDR2 SVGEGT. The V end was cut by 7 bases, the J end by 5 bases, with 17 bases between. The CDR3 length is 14 residues. As DNA, the CDR3 is TGTGCCAGCAACCCCGGGTGGGGTTTTACTGAAGCTTTCTTT. Its protein is CASNPGWGFTEAFF.

This chain links TRBV7-8 with TRBJ1-2; D gene unclear. The CDR3 totals 14 residues. The germline V gene has CDR1 SGHVS and CDR2 FQNEAQ. Trimming took off 4 bases at V and 0 bases at J, with 9 bases between the two ends. The CDR3 here is CASSSPPANYGYTF. CDR3 sequence (DNA): TGTGCCAGCAGCTCCCCCCCTGCTAACTATGGCTACACCTTC.

V and J are TRBV7-2 and TRBJ1-1, with D uncertain. Trimming cost V 4 bases and J 0 bases, with 6 bases left between them. The germline gives CDR1 SGHTA, CDR2 FQGNSA. The CDR3 sequence is 13 residues long. The CDR3 nucleotides read TGTGCCAGCAGCTCTAATTTGAACACTGAAGCTTTCTTT. This translates into CASSSNLNTEAFF.

The chain uses TRBV11-1 and TRBJ2-5; no definite D call. Germline V lookup: CDR1 SGHAT, CDR2 FQDESV (reference sequence). V dropped 5 bases and J dropped 5 bases, with 9 bases sitting between them. This CDR3 comprises 12 residues. CDR3 amino acids: CASSRDWETQYF. DNA for the CDR3: TGTGCCAGCAGCAGGGATTGGGAGACCCAGTACTTC.

The table lists this clonotype with a few counts. This chain links TRBV6-1 with TRBJ2-6, with D hard to call. Per the germline V gene, CDR1 is MNHNS and CDR2 is SASEGT. CDR3 length equals 16 residues. V lost 7 bases, J lost 8 bases, and 21 bases lay in between. CDR3 nucleotides: TGTGCCAGCAAGGTAATTGGTCCTCGAGAGACCAACGTCCTGACTTTC. It codes for CASKVIGPRETNVLTF.

J is TRBJ2-2 and V is TRBV20-1; TRBD2 matches 7 bases. CDR1 and CDR2 (germline): DFQATT, SNEGSKA (reference sequence). The CDR3 totals 12 residues. After removal of 5 bases from V and 7 bases from J, the junction contained 4 bases not matched to a gene. The CDR3 DNA is TGCAGTGCTGCCCGGGGGGTCGGGGAGCTGTTTTTT. It yields the protein CSAARGVGELFF.

This clonotype was seen only a few times. The genes are TRBV27 and TRBJ2-6; a weak D match, TRBD1 (6 bases). Germline V CDR1 and CDR2: MNHEY, SMNVEV (reference sequence). Trimming shortened V by 5 bases and J by 2 bases, and 13 bases separated the two germline ends. CDR3 length: 16 residues. The chain's CDR3 is CASSGDTYTGANVLTF. The CDR3 DNA reads TGTGCCAGCAGTGGGGACACCTACACTGGGGCCAACGTCCTGACTTTC.

The chain couples TRBV19 to TRBJ2-1, with 8 bases that match TRBD2. The J segment lost 0 bases and the V segment lost 7 bases, leaving 5 bases of the junction unmatched. This CDR3 comprises 15 residues. Germline V gene data show CDR1 as LNHDA and CDR2 as SQIVND (reference sequence). This CDR3 reads CASKGGGSSYNEQFF. CDR3 nucleotides: TGTGCCAGTAAAGGCGGGGGGAGCTCCTACAATGAGCAGTTCTTC.

There are many counts of this clonotype. The DNA of the CDR3 is TGTGCCAGCAGCCCCCGCAGGGGAGGAGACGAGCAGTACTTC. Translating it yields CASSPRRGGDEQYF. The chain employs TRBV7-9 and TRBJ2-7, with D possibly called TRBD1 or TRBD2 (6 bases each). This CDR3 spans 14 amino acids. V gave up 5 bases and J gave up 5 bases, with 16 bases separating them. Germline V CDR1 and CDR2: SEHNR, FQNEAQ (reference sequence).

The sample holds a few counts of this clonotype. The genes are TRBV4-3 and TRBJ2-3, with D uncertain. The CDR3 loop spans 17 amino acids. V was clipped by 1 base and J by 6 bases, with 20 bases between them. Germline V gene sequence: CDR1 LGHNA, CDR2 YSLEER. CDR3 coding DNA: TGCGCCAGCAGCCAAGCTTACCGGGTTATAGACCCGGATACGCAGTATTTT. Its translation is CASSQAYRVIDPDTQYF.

This clonotype was picked up a small number of times. The rearrangement uses TRBV27 and TRBJ1-5, with unresolved D. Germline V lookup: CDR1 MNHEY, CDR2 SMNVEV (reference sequence). V was shortened by 4 bases and J by 0 bases, with 10 bases between the two germline ends. This CDR3 region has 15 residues. The CDR3 DNA reads TGTGCCAGCAGTTCGAGGCCGATTAGCAATCAGCCCCAGCATTTT. The encoded protein is CASSSRPISNQPQHF.

The chain joins TRBV20-1 to TRBJ2-7; 9 bases fit TRBD1. In germline, CDR1 is DFQATT, CDR2 SNEGSKA (reference sequence). With 6 bases clipped from V and 2 bases from J, the junction kept 5 bases outside the gene matches. CDR3 length: 13 amino acids. Written as DNA, the CDR3 is TGCAGTGCCCGGTGGACAGGGGCCTACGAGCAGTACTTC. Amino acid sequence: CSARWTGAYEQYF.

The table lists this clonotype with a few counts. The chain combines TRBV20-1 with TRBJ2-3; TRBD2 agrees at 7 bases. This CDR3 has 14 amino acids. The ends lost 3 bases at V and 2 bases at J; junction bases unmatched: 5. Germline CDR1 is DFQATT and CDR2 is SNEGSKA (reference sequence). CDR3 protein: CSARPAGFTDTQYF. In DNA form, the CDR3 reads TGCAGTGCTAGGCCAGCGGGGTTCACAGATACGCAGTATTTT.

This clonotype was seen a few times. J is TRBJ2-7 and V is TRBV20-1, with D hard to call. The CDR3 runs to 13 residues. Germline loops: CDR1 DFQATT, CDR2 SNEGSKA (reference sequence). Trimming shortened V by 4 bases and J by 3 bases, and 13 bases separated the two germline ends. This CDR3 is CSAKGHSDYEQYF. CDR3 nucleotide sequence: TGCAGTGCTAAAGGTCACAGCGACTACGAGCAGTACTTC.

Ten or more counts support this clonotype. The chain links TRBV20-1 to TRBJ2-7, with D unresolved. This CDR3 comprises 14 residues. Trimming took 3 bases from V and 4 from J, leaving 16 bases between them. In germline, CDR1 is DFQATT, CDR2 SNEGSKA (reference sequence). The CDR3 sequence is CSASDTTPRYEQYF. The CDR3 DNA sequence: TGCAGTGCTAGTGATACTACCCCCCGGTACGAGCAGTACTTC.

This chain links TRBV5-6 with TRBJ1-2; 7 positions match TRBD1. Germline-derived CDR1 and CDR2 are SGHDT and YYEEEE. With 3 bases clipped from V and 5 bases from J, the junction kept 7 bases outside the gene matches. The CDR3 is 14 amino acids. As DNA, the CDR3 is TGTGCCAGCAGCTCCGGGACAGCACGTTATGGCTACACCTTC. It codes for CASSSGTARYGYTF.

The table lists this clonotype with many counts. The rearrangement joins TRBV7-9 to TRBJ2-1; 7 bases line up with TRBD1. The CDR3 loop spans 13 amino acids. CDR1 and CDR2 (germline): SEHNR, FQNEAQ (reference sequence). Trimming cost V 8 bases and J 8 bases; bases outside gene matches: 9. This chain's CDR3 is CASVKTGKHEQFF. The CDR3 DNA is TGTGCCAGCGTGAAGACAGGGAAGCATGAGCAGTTCTTC.

This clonotype was recorded many times. This chain uses TRBV29-1 with TRBJ2-3; 7 nucleotides line up with TRBD1. V dropped 6 bases and J dropped 3; count of bases not matched to a gene: 6. The CDR3 contains 13 residues. Germline V gene lookup returns CDR1 SQVTM and CDR2 ANQGSEA. CDR3 sequence reads: CSVLQGWTDTQYF. CDR3 nucleotides: TGCAGCGTCCTACAGGGGTGGACAGATACGCAGTATTTT.

V usage is TRBV5-4 and J usage is TRBJ2-7; D is ambiguous. Germline CDR1 is SGHNT and CDR2 is YYREEE (reference sequence). This CDR3 contains 14 residues. Trimming took off 3 bases at V and 5 bases at J, with 15 bases between the two ends. CDR3 loop: CASSSRAQVDEQYF. CDR3 nucleotides: TGTGCCAGCAGCTCACGGGCCCAGGTAGACGAGCAGTACTTC.